The present entry profiles one T cell receptor beta chain with its context. The antigen is not known. Additional DNA sequences in this sample encode the identical CDR3. The sample's treatment: roughly 20 received Ad26.COV2.S at low or high dose, single or two shots; roughly five received placebo; per-sample allocation not given. Samples analyzed were those drawn on day 63 after the first vaccine or placebo injection. Generated by immunoSEQ multiplex PCR, the TCRdb table keeps only in-frame clones and is missing some. The table lists 300,000 to 400,000 clones, 85% to 90% of them singletons. This record belongs to a study of Ad26.COV2.S vaccination and SARS-CoV-2 variants. The wider study: Participant was drawn from the COV1001 Ad26.COV2.S trial arm. Intramuscularly, Ad26.COV2.S was given either once or twice, 56 days apart. Whole-study results and caveats: Vaccinees showed greater spike-specific TCR breadth than placebo recipients.

The sample consisted of peripheral blood, taken in a trial of Ad26.COV2.S vaccine versus placebo. This TCR came from a person between 18 and 60 years old who received the Ad26.COV2.S COVID-19 vaccine or a placebo.

CDR3 residues: CASSQDPGLGGYTF. CDR3 in DNA: TGTGCCAGCAGCCAAGATCCCGGGTTGGGCGGCTACACCTTC. The chain couples TRBV3-1 (or the pseudogene TRBV3-2) to TRBJ1-2; no clear D. The CDR3 extends over 14 amino acids. In germline, CDR1 is LGHDT, CDR2 YNNKEL (reference sequence). With 0 bases removed from V and 8 bases from J, the gap between germline ends came to 13 bases.